This T cell receptor (beta chain) was recovered during a study of post-analysis software for immune sequencing data. The CDR3 spans 17 residues. Looked up from germline, CDR1 is LGHNA and CDR2 is YNFKEQ. Whole-study results and caveats: Controls significantly exceeded multiple sclerosis patients in normalized Chao1 diversity. Strong co-clustering by F measure linked samples that shared a preparation batch. Four to six TRBV segments (TRBV5-6, TRBV5-1 and TRBV20-1 among them) occurred more frequently in patients than in controls.

Every TCR beta cDNA library bore unique molecular identifiers. One entry per CDR3 protein, called by TCRdb with MiXCR from the PCR reads. The table lists some 690,000 distinct CDR3 sequences, approximately 30% of them singletons. This clonotype showed up just a few times. The antigen is unknown. One end of the junction varies from germline; a read error may be responsible. This clonotype was sampled from a girl aged 5-17 years with multiple sclerosis. Sequenced material: blood. The chain uses TRBV4-2 and TRBJ2-6; 7 bases are a match to TRBD1. The DNA of the CDR3 is TGTGCCAGCAGCCAAGATAGACAGGCTGAGGGGGCCAACGTCCCGACTTTC. It yields the protein CASSQDRQAEGANVPTF.